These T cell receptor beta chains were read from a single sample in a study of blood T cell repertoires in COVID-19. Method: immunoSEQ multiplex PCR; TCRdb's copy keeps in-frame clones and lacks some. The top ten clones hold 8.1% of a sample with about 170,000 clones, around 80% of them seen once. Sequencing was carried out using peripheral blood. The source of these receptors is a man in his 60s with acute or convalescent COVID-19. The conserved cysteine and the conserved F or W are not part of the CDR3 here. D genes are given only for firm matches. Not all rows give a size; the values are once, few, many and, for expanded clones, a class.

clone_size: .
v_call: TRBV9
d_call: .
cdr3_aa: ASSETGSGNTIY

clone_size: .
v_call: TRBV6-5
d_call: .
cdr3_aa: ASRGQSNTEAF

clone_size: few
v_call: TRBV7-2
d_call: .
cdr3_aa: ASSLGLAGDTQY

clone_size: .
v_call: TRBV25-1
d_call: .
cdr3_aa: ASSEGLGFSGNTIY

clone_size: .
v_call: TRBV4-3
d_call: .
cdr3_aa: ASSQDRLSGNTIY

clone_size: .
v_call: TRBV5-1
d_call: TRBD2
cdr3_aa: ATRGLAGMNTGELF

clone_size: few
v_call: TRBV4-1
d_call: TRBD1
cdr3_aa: ASSHANRGFRNEQF

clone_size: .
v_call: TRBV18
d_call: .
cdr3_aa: ASSPGTGGLSGELF

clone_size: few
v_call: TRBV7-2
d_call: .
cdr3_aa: ASTEVSPEAF

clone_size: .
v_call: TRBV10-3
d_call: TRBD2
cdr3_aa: AISDGLAGGVGTDTQY

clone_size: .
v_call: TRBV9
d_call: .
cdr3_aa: ASSPGVYTEAF

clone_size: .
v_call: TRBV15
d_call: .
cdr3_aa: ATSIGGNTEAF

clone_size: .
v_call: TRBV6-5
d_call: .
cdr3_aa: ASKLSSYNSPLH

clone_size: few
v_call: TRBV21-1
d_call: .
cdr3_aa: ASTQPGTGGRGAEAF

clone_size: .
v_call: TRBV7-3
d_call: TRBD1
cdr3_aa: ASSPPGGTGEVYNEQF

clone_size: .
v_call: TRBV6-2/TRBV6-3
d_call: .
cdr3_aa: ASSSRDASEAF

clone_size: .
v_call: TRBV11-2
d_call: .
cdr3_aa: ASSLDLGTIYYGYT

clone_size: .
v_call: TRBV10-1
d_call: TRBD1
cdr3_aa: ASSSGQSTDTQY

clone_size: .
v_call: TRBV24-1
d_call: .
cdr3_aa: ATSDRKSSGARGTDTQY

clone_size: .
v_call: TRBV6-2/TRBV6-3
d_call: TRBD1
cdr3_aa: ASSRVSGGSGYT

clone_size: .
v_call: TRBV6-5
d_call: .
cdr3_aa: ASSYSVSSGANVLT

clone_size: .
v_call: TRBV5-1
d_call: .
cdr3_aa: ASSPGQPTNQPQH

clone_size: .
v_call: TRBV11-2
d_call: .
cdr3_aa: ASTLGVDMNTEAF

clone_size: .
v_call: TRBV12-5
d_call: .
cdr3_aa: ASGLTGRDVQETQY

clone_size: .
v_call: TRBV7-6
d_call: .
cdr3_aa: ASRPGAQDEKLF

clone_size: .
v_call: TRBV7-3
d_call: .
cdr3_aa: ASSRGHTLEQY

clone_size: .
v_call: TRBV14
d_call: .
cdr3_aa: ASSQAHPSYGYT

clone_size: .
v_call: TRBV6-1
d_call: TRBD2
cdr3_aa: ASSSGGGSYNEQF

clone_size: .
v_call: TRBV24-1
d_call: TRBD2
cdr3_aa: ATSDPGTSGNEQF

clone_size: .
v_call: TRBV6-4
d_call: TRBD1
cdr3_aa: ASSADRGTSGYT

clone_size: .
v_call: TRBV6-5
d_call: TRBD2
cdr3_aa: ASSYGAGEQF

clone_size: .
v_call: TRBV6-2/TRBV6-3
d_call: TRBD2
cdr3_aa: ASSYNPAGGIDTQY

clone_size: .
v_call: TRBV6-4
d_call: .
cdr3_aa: ASRNTNYNSPLH

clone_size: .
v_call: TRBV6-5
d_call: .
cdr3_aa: ASSYSRGKKRYT

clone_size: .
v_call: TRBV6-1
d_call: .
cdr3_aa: ASSEWQGSYEQY

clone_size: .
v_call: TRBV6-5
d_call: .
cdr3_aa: ASSQIGRGETQY

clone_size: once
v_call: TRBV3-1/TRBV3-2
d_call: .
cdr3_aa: ASSQGQQPQH

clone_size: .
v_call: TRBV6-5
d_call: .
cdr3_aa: ASGIGVRPETQY

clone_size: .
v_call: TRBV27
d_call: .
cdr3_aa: ASSFSGNQPQH

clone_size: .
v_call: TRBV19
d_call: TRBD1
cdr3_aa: ASSLTGTGGSGYT

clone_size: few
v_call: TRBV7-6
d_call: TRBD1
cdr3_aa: ASRSSRQGPYGYT

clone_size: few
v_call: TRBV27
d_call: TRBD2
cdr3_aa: ASSLAGGSYEQF

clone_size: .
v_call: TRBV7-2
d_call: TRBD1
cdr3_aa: ASSFTGVGYT

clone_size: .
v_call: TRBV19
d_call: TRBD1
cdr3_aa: ASSLIDRAASPLH

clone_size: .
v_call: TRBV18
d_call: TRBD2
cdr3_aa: ASSPRGTSGGAVINEQF

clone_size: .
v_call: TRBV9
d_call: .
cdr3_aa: ASSVGSRGDEQY

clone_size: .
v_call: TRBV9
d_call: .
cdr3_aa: ASSVSSDFRETQY

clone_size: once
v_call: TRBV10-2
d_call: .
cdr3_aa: ASSRAMDNANTGELF

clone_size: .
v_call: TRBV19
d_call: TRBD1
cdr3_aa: ASGTGGLEAF

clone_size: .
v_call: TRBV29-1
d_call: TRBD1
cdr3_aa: SVSVGDRDQPQH

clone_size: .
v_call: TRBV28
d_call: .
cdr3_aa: ASVPRGSYGYT